The 16 T cell receptor beta chains reported below all come from one sample, sequenced in a study of shared clonotypes between healthy human individuals. The method was immunoSEQ multiplex PCR; TCRdb's version includes in-frame clones alone and lacks a portion of them. Among roughly 760,000 clones listed, roughly 70% were seen once. Sequencing input: memory CD4+ T cells sorted from blood. The subset is: CD45RA-negative fraction. Source of these receptors: a woman aged 25 to 39 in good health.

This clone was seen only once. V usage is TRBV19 and J usage is TRBJ2-6; D is ambiguous. CDR3 length: 13 amino acids. Per the germline V gene, CDR1 is LNHDA and CDR2 is SQIVND (reference sequence). The germline V and J ends were trimmed by 4 bases and 0 bases, with 1 base remaining between them. CDR3 DNA: TGTGCCAGTAGTACCTCTGGGGCCAACGTCCTGACTTTC. It specifies CASSTSGANVLTF. Looking up the rest from reference TRBV19 and TRBJ2-6 gives the full variable domain: DGGITQSPKYLFRKEGQNVTLSCEQNLNHDAMYWYRQDPGQGLRLIYYSQIVNDFQKGDIAEGYSVSREKKESFPLTVTSAQKNPTAFYLCASSTSGANVLTFGAGSRLTVL.

The V and J genes are TRBV6-6 and TRBJ2-7, with a weak D call TRBD2 (5 bases). Trimming stripped 7 bases from V and 1 base from J, with 11 bases between. This CDR3 is built from 13 residues. Germline-derived CDR1 and CDR2 are MNHNY and SVGAGI (reference sequence). The CDR3 reads CASKEAGSYEQYF. CDR3 sequence (DNA): TGTGCCAGCAAGGAGGCCGGATCCTACGAGCAGTACTTC.

The chain carries TRBV7-9 and TRBJ2-1; D is uncertain. Germline V gene sequence: CDR1 SEHNR, CDR2 FQNEAQ (reference sequence). The V gene lost 7 bases and the J gene lost 2 bases, with 9 bases spanning the gap. This CDR3 comprises 13 residues. CDR3: CASTPGTYNEQFF. CDR3 sequence (DNA): TGTGCCAGCACCCCTGGCACCTACAATGAGCAGTTCTTC.

This chain connects TRBV27 to TRBJ2-7; D gene unclear. Per germline, CDR1 MNHEY and CDR2 SMNVEV (reference sequence). V lost 3 bases and J 7 bases, leaving 13 bases between the germline ends. The CDR3 extends over 13 amino acids. CDR3 sequence reads: CASSFPPRWEQYF. CDR3 DNA: TGTGCCAGCAGTTTCCCCCCCCGCTGGGAGCAGTACTTC.

The V and J genes are TRBV11-2 and TRBJ2-3; unclear D gene. The ends were cut back, 7 bases at V and 2 bases at J, with 7 bases in the middle. The CDR3 is made up of 12 amino acids. Germline CDR1 and CDR2: SGHAT and FQNNGV. This CDR3 reads CASTGYTDTQYF. DNA of the CDR3: TGTGCCAGCACCGGTTACACAGATACGCAGTATTTT.

V and J are TRBV28 and TRBJ1-2; D remains ambiguous. V was shortened by 6 bases and J by 3 bases, with 14 bases between the two germline ends. CDR1 is MDHEN and CDR2 is SYDVKM in the germline V gene. The CDR3 is made up of 14 amino acids. CDR3 region: CASSTSLWDYGYTF. The CDR3 DNA is TGTGCCAGCAGCACCAGTCTCTGGGACTATGGCTACACCTTC.

The chain uses TRBV28 and TRBJ1-1, with D maybe TRBD1 (6 bases). The CDR3 consists of 15 residues. Germline V lookup: CDR1 MDHEN, CDR2 SYDVKM. Deletions cut 3 bases from V and 9 bases from J, with 20 bases between. Written as DNA, the CDR3 is TGTGCCAGCAGTTTTCCTCCGACAGCAGGGGAAAAAGCTTTCTTT. This gives the protein CASSFPPTAGEKAFF.

This clone turned up a few times. V usage is TRBV30 and J usage is TRBJ2-2; TRBD1 might be the D (6 bases). This CDR3 has 14 residues. The V gene's germline CDR1 is GTSNPN and CDR2 SVGIG (reference sequence). Trimming removed 7 bases from V and 0 bases from J, with 12 bases in between. The CDR3 nucleotides read TGTGCCTCCACAGGGACATCGAACACCGGGGAGCTGTTTTTT. It codes for CASTGTSNTGELFF.

The V and J genes are TRBV4-2 and TRBJ2-6; no clear D gene. The ends were cut back, 1 base at V and 2 bases at J, with 0 bases in the middle. CDR1 and CDR2 from the germline V gene are LGHNA and YNFKEQ. The CDR3 sequence is 13 residues long. The CDR3 bases are TGTGCCAGCAGCCAAGCTGGGGCCAACGTCCTGACTTTC. It specifies CASSQAGANVLTF.

V is TRBV7-8 and J is TRBJ2-3; 9 positions agree with TRBD2. Losses at the gene ends were 7 bases for V and 2 bases for J; bases not matched to a gene: 10. The CDR3 covers 16 residues. The germline CDR1 and CDR2 sequences are SGHVS and FQNEAQ. CDR3 nucleotides: TGTGCCAGCACCCCAACTAGCGGGCCTTCCACAGATACGCAGTATTTT. Its translation is CASTPTSGPSTDTQYF.

The chain combines TRBV6-1 with TRBJ2-4, with 10 bases matching TRBD2. The ends lost 6 bases at V and 13 bases at J; junction bases unmatched: 12. Germline V gives CDR1 MNHNS, CDR2 SASEGT. The CDR3 covers 14 residues. Written as DNA, the CDR3 is TGTGCCAGCAGAGATACCACCTGGACTAGCGGCCAGTACTTC. Translating it yields CASRDTTWTSGQYF.

This clone showed up many times. The chain employs TRBV6-1 and TRBJ2-7, with D perhaps TRBD1 (6 bases). The CDR3 sequence is 15 residues long. V lost 6 bases to trimming and J lost 0 bases, with 15 bases between them. Germline CDR1 and CDR2: MNHNS and SASEGT. The CDR3 bases are TGTGCCAGCAGCCCCAGGGGATCCCTCTCCTACGAGCAGTACTTC. It translates to CASSPRGSLSYEQYF.

CDR3 loop: CASRETGQGYEQYF. The DNA of the CDR3 is TGCGCCAGCAGGGAGACGGGACAGGGCTACGAGCAGTACTTC. The genes are TRBV5-1 and TRBJ2-7; TRBD1 matches 9 bases. There are 14 residues in the CDR3. Per germline, CDR1 SGHRS and CDR2 YFSETQ. Germline trimming cut 5 bases from V and 3 bases from J; bases unmatched to any gene: 6.

The gene calls are TRBV2 and TRBJ2-7; TRBD2 is a possible D gene (6 bases). The ends were cut back, 8 bases at V and 5 bases at J, with 19 bases in the middle. CDR3 size: 14 residues. From germline, CDR1 is SNHLY and CDR2 FYNNEI. CDR3 in DNA: TGTGCCAGCGTCACTAGCTCAACCGTCGACGAGCAGTACTTC. Protein sequence: CASVTSSTVDEQYF. The full variable domain, with the rest looked up from reference TRBV2 and TRBJ2-7, is EPEVTQTPSHQVTQMGQEVILRCVPISNHLYFYWYRQILGQKVEFLVSFYNNEISEKSEIFDDQFSVERPDGSNFTLKIRSTKLEDSAMYFCASVTSSTVDEQYFGPGTRLTVT.

This sequence joins TRBV19 and TRBJ2-2, with a tentative D call TRBD1 (7 bases). The V gene's germline CDR1 is LNHDA and CDR2 SQIVND (reference sequence). The CDR3 is 15 residues long. Trimming cost V 3 bases and J 2 bases, with 10 bases left between them. The CDR3 loop is CASSIQGGNTGELFF. CDR3 DNA: TGTGCCAGTAGTATTCAGGGGGGCAACACCGGGGAGCTGTTTTTT.

This chain uses TRBV7-2 with TRBJ2-4; 11 bases line up with TRBD2. CDR1 is SGHTA, CDR2 FQGNSA, per germline. J lost 11 bases, V lost 1 base, and 1 base had no gene match. The CDR3 contains 13 residues. The CDR3 spells CASSLELAGVQYF. DNA of the CDR3: TGTGCCAGCAGCTTAGAACTAGCGGGGGTTCAGTACTTC.